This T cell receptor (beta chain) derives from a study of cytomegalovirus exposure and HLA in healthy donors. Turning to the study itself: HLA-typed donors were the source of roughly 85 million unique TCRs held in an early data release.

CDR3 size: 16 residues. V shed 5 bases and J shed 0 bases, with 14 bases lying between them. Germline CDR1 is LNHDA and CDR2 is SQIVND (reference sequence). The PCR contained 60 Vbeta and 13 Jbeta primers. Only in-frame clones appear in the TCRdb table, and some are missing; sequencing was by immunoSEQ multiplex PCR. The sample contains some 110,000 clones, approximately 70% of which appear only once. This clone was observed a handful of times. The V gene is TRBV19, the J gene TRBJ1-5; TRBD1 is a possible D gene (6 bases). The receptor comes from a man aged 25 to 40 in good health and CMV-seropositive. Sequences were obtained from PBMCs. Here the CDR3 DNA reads TGTGCCAGTAGTGGACAGAACTATTATAGCAATCAGCCCCAGCATTTT. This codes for CASSGQNYYSNQPQHF.